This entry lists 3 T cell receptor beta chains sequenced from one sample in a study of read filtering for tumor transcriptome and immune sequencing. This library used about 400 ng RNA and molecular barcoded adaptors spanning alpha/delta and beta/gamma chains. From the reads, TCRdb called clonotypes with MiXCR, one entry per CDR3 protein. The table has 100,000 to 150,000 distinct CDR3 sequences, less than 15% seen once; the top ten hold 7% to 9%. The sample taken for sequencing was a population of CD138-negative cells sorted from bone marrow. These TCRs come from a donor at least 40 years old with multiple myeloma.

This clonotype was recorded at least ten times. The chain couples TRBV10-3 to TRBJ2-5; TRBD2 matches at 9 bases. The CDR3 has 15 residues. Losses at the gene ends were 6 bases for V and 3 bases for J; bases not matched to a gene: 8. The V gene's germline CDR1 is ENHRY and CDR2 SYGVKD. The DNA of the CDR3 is TGTGCCATCAGCCTACGGGCGGGAGGGGAAGAGACCCAGTACTTC. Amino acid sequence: CAISLRAGGEETQYF.

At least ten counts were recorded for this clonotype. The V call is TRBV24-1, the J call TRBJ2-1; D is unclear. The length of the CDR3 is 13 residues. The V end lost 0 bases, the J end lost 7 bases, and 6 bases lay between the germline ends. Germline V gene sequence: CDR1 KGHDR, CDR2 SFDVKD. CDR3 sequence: CATSDLFINEQFF. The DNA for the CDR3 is TGTGCCACCAGTGATTTGTTCATTAATGAGCAGTTCTTC.

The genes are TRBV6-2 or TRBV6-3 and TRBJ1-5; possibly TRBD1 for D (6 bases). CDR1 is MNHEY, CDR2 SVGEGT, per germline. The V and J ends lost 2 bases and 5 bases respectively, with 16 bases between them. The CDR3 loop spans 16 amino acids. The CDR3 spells CASSYPGGPDYQPQHF. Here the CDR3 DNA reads TGTGCCAGCAGTTACCCTGGGGGGCCCGATTATCAGCCCCAGCATTTT.